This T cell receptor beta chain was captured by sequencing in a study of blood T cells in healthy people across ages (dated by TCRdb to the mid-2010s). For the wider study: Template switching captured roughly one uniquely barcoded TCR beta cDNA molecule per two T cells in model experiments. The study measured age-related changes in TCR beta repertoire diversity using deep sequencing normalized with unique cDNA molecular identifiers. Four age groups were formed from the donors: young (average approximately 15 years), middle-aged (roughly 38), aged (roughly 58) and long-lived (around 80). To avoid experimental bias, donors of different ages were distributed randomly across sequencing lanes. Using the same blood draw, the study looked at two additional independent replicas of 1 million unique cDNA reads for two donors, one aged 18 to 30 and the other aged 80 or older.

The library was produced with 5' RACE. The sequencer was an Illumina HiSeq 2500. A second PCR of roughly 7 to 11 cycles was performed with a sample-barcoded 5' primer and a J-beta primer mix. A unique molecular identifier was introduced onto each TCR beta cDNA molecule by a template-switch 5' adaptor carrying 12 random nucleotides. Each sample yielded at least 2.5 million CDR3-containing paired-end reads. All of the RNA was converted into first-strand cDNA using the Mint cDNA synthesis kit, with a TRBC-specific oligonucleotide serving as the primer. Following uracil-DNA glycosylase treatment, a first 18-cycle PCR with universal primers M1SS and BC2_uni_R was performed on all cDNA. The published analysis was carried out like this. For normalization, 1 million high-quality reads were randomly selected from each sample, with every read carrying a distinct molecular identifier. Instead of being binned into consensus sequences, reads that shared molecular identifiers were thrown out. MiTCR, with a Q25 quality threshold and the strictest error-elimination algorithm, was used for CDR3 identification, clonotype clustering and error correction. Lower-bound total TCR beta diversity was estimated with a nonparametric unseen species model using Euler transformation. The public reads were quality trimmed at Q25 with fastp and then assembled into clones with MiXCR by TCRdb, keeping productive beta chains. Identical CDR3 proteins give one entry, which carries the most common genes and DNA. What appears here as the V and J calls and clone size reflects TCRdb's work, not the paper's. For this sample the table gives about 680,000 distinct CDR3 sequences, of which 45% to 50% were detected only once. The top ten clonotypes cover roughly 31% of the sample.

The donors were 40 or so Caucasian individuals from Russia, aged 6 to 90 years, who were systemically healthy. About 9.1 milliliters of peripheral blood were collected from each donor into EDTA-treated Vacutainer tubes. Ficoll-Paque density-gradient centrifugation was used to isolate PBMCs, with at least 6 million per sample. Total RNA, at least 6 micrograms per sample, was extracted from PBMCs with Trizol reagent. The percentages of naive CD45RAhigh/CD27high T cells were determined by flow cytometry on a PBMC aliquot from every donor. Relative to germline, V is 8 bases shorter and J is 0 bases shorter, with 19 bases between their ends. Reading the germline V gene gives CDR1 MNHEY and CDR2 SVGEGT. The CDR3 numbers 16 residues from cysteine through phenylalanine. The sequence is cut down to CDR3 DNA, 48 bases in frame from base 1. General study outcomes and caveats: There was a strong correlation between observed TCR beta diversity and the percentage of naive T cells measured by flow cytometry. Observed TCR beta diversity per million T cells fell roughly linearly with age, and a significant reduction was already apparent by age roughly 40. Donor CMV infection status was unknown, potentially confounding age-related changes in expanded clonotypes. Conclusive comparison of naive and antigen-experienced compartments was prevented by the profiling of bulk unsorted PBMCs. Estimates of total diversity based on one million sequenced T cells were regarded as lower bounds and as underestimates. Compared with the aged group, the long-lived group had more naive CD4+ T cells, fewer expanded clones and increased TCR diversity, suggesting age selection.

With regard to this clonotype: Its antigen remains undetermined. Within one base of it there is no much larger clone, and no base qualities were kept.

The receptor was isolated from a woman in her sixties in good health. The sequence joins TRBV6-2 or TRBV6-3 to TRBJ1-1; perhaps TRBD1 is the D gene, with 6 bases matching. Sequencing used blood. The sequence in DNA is TGTGCCAGCCGTCCTGGGGGGCTTGAAGTGAACACTGAAGCTTTCTTT. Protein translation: CASRPGGLEVNTEAFF.